This TCR beta chain came from a study of control samples from healthy donors and cancer patients. The V and J ends lost 4 bases and 1 base, in that order; junction bases with no gene match: 3. Looked up from germline, CDR1 is SEHNR and CDR2 is FQNEAQ (reference sequence). This CDR3 comprises 14 residues. Here immunoSEQ multiplex PCR was the method, and the copy in TCRdb shows in-frame clones only, minus some. The profile shows 140,000 or so clones, about 90% of them singletons. Sequencing was done on a sample of blood. The clonotype was recovered from a man between 25 and 39 years old in good health. The chain uses TRBV7-9 and TRBJ1-1, with TRBD1 matching over 7 bases. CDR3 residues: CASSSGQANTEAFF. Here the CDR3 DNA reads TGTGCCAGCAGCTCCGGACAGGCGAACACTGAAGCTTTCTTT.